One sample yielded the 9 T cell receptor beta chains listed below, sequenced in a study of cytomegalovirus exposure and HLA in healthy donors. This table comes from immunoSEQ multiplex PCR, and its TCRdb copy is limited to in-frame clones, with some not included. The sample includes approximately 130,000 clones, approximately 90% of them seen just once. The material sequenced was PBMCs. Receptors were obtained from a woman aged 18-30 years in good health and CMV-seronegative.

The V call is TRBV2, the J call TRBJ1-6; D gene ambiguous. This CDR3 is built from 13 residues. The ends were cut back, 10 bases at V and 3 bases at J, with 10 bases in the middle. Per the germline V gene, CDR1 is SNHLY and CDR2 is FYNNEI. In DNA, the CDR3 is TGTGCCACCTCGACATACTATAATTCACCCCTCCACTTT. It translates to CATSTYYNSPLHF.

CDR3 nucleotide sequence: TGTGCCAGCAGCTTTGGGGCAGGGGGCGCCTCCGAAGCTTTCTTT. This sequence encodes CASSFGAGGASEAFF. This chain links TRBV13 with TRBJ1-1; the match to TRBD1 covers 8 bases. Trimming took 3 bases from V and 8 from J; bases not matched to a gene: 11. CDR1 and CDR2 (germline): PRHDT, FYEKMQ (reference sequence). The CDR3 has 15 amino acids.

The chain combines TRBV19 with TRBJ2-2; 9 bases match TRBD1. The J segment lost 2 bases and the V segment lost 6 bases, leaving 4 bases of the junction unmatched. The CDR3 is 15 amino acids. The germline V gene encodes CDR1 LNHDA and CDR2 SQIVND (reference sequence). CDR3 protein: CASSLGQGNTGELFF. The DNA for the CDR3 is TGTGCCAGTAGCCTGGGACAGGGAAACACCGGGGAGCTGTTTTTT.

This clone has a single count. The chain carries TRBV2 and TRBJ2-7, with a weak D call TRBD1 (6 bases). This CDR3 region has 12 residues. CDR1 and CDR2 from the germline V gene are SNHLY and FYNNEI. V was pared by 5 bases and J by 3 bases, with 8 bases between. This chain's CDR3 is CASSTQGYEQYF. The CDR3 DNA follows: TGTGCCAGCAGTACACAGGGCTACGAGCAGTACTTC.

The chain employs TRBV7-9 and TRBJ2-7; possibly TRBD1 for D (5 bases). Germline V gene lookup returns CDR1 SEHNR and CDR2 FQNEAQ (reference sequence). V lost 3 bases and J 5 bases, leaving 8 bases between the germline ends. The CDR3 is made up of 12 amino acids. The CDR3 bases are TGTGCCAGCAGCTTTGGGGCGAACGAGCAGTACTTC. Translating gives CASSFGANEQYF.

V is TRBV4-3 and J is TRBJ1-2; a weak D match, TRBD1 (5 bases). This CDR3 spans 15 amino acids. Germline V lookup: CDR1 LGHNA, CDR2 YSLEER. The ends were cut back, 5 bases at V and 2 bases at J, with 15 bases in the middle. The CDR3 region is CASSSIKTDNYGYTF. For the CDR3, the DNA is TGCGCCAGCAGCTCGATAAAGACAGACAACTATGGCTACACCTTC.

V usage is TRBV5-1 and J usage is TRBJ2-1; 9 bases agree with TRBD1. The CDR3 runs 16 residues. Germline CDR1 reads SGHRS; CDR2 reads YFSETQ. V shed 4 bases and J 4 bases; nucleotides not matched to a gene: 9. For the CDR3, the DNA is TGCGCCAGCAGCCCCACGGCCGGGACAGGGTACAATGAGCAGTTCTTC. This codes for CASSPTAGTGYNEQFF.

The chain joins TRBV4-3 to TRBJ2-3; 7 bases agree with TRBD2. Trimming at V came to 4 bases and at J to 1 base, leaving 11 bases not matched to a gene. Germline V gene sequence: CDR1 LGHNA, CDR2 YSLEER. The CDR3 is 17 residues long. CDR3 protein: CASSPRAWGGGTDTQYF. CDR3 in DNA: TGCGCCAGCAGCCCCAGAGCTTGGGGGGGAGGCACAGATACGCAGTATTTT.

This clone was found once. The chain uses TRBV5-1 and TRBJ2-5; maybe TRBD1 (5 bases). In germline, CDR1 is SGHRS, CDR2 YFSETQ. The CDR3 loop spans 14 amino acids. The V gene lost 1 base and the J gene lost 5 bases, with 12 bases spanning the gap. CDR3 in amino acids: CASSLYSGSETQYF. CDR3 DNA sequence: TGCGCCAGCAGCTTGTATTCAGGGTCGGAGACCCAGTACTTC.